These T cell receptor beta chains were read from a single sample in a study of shared clonotypes between healthy human individuals. The method was immunoSEQ multiplex PCR; TCRdb's version includes in-frame clones alone and lacks a portion of them. Of under 2.5 million clones listed, around 90% were seen once; the top ten hold about 0.36%. The source material was naive CD4+ T cells from PBMCs. Every receptor here comes from a man in his late teens or twenties in good health. Some clones in this sample may be carry-over from other donors' samples. Both conserved end residues are part of each CDR3. D genes are given only for firm matches. Size is omitted from some rows. Given values are once, few, many or a class for expanded clones.

D,size,J,V,DNA,CDR3
TRBD1,-,TRBJ2-7,TRBV6-5,TGTGCCAGCAGGAAACAGGGGGCTTTCAGCGAGCAGTACTTC,CASRKQGAFSEQYF
TRBD1,-,TRBJ1-3,TRBV2,TGTGCCAGCAGCCGAAGAGGGACAGAATCTGGAAACACCATATATTTT,CASSRRGTESGNTIYF
-,-,TRBJ2-5,TRBV18,TGTGCCAGCTCCGGTGGAGGGGATCGAGAGACCCAGTACTTC,CASSGGGDRETQYF
TRBD1,-,TRBJ1-6,TRBV10-3,TGTGCCACCAGGGGGCCGGTAGGGTCACCCCTCCACTTT,CATRGPVGSPLHF
-,-,TRBJ2-2,TRBV27,TGTGCCAGCAGTTTCCCCGGCACGTCGGGCATCGGGGAGCTGTTTTTT,CASSFPGTSGIGELFF
TRBD1,-,TRBJ2-5,TRBV5-1,TGCGCCAGCAGCTCGATTCAGGGGGCTGAGACCCAGTACTTC,CASSSIQGAETQYF
-,-,TRBJ2-1,TRBV4-1,TGCGCCAGCAGCCAAGAGCCCACTCCACGGGCGGATGAGCAGTTCTTC,CASSQEPTPRADEQFF
TRBD1,-,TRBJ2-5,TRBV11-2,TGTGCCAGCAGCTTAGTATCGGGACAGGGGGCTGGGAAGACCCAGTACTTC,CASSLVSGQGAGKTQYF
-,-,TRBJ2-3,TRBV11-3,TGTGCCAGCAGCTTAGGGCAGAACACAGATACGCAGTATTTT,CASSLGQNTDTQYF
-,-,TRBJ2-1,TRBV5-5,TGTGCCAGCAGCTTGGCCCAGGGAGCCTACAATGAGCAGTTCTTC,CASSLAQGAYNEQFF
-,-,TRBJ1-3,TRBV2,TGTGCCAGCAGTGAAGCCAGGAGGGGAAACACCATATATTTT,CASSEARRGNTIYF
-,-,TRBJ1-3,TRBV7-2,TGTGCCAGCAGCTTAGCGCTGGGAAACTCTGGAAACACCATATATTTT,CASSLALGNSGNTIYF
-,-,TRBJ2-7,TRBV29-1,TGCAGCGCCCGGGGGTTCTACGAGCAGTACTTC,CSARGFYEQYF
TRBD2,-,TRBJ2-3,TRBV11-2,TGTGCCAGCAGCTTTGGAGCGGGAGGCAGCACAGATACGCAGTATTTT,CASSFGAGGSTDTQYF
TRBD2,-,TRBJ2-1,TRBV6-1,TGTGCCAGCAGTGAAGCGCGTCGGCCGACTAGCCGGAGAGGCCGGGAGCAGTTCTTC,CASSEARRPTSRRGREQFF
-,-,TRBJ1-2,TRBV5-6,TGTGCCAGCAGCTTCGTGGGAAGGAACTATGGCTACACCTTC,CASSFVGRNYGYTF
-,-,TRBJ1-2,TRBV4-1,TGCGCCAGCAGCCAAGTAGGGCAGGGTGGGGAATATGGCTACACCTTC,CASSQVGQGGEYGYTF
-,-,TRBJ1-5,TRBV7-2,TGTGCCAGCACCCGGTCGGGCAATCAGCCCCAGCATTTT,CASTRSGNQPQHF
TRBD1,-,TRBJ2-7,TRBV28,TGTGCCAGCAGTTTCTCATTTTCCAAATCCGGGACAGTCTACTACGAGCAGTACTTC,CASSFSFSKSGTVYYEQYF
-,few,TRBJ1-5,TRBV7-2,TGTGCCAGCAGCTCGCTTTCTGCAGGTCAGCCCCAGCATTTT,CASSSLSAGQPQHF
-,-,TRBJ1-2,TRBV7-9,TGTGCCAGCAGCTCCCGGACTCTAGACCCAGCCTCTAACTATGGCTACACCTTC,CASSSRTLDPASNYGYTF
-,-,TRBJ2-1,TRBV5-4,TGTGCCAGCATTCCTGGGGGGGGGCGCCCCTACAATGAGCAGTTCTTC,CASIPGGGRPYNEQFF
-,-,TRBJ2-3,TRBV11-2,TGTGCCAGCAGCTTCGAGAGGTCCGATACGCAGTATTTT,CASSFERSDTQYF
TRBD2,-,TRBJ2-1,TRBV2,TGTGCCAGCAGGATCTCGGGGCTAGCGGAGGGCAATGAGCAGTTCTTC,CASRISGLAEGNEQFF
-,once,TRBJ2-7,TRBV7-8,TGTGCCAGCACCACCCTGGTCCGGGACCACGAGCAGTACTTC,CASTTLVRDHEQYF